This T cell receptor (beta chain) appears in the sequencing data of a study of blood T cell repertoires in COVID-19. Whole-study context: Acute-phase and convalescent COVID-19 samples originated in the United States, Italy and Spain. Sources were T cells, B-cell-depleted T cells, or PBMCs; the material itself was cDNA or gDNA.

V was clipped by 3 bases and J by 0 bases, with 11 bases between them. Germline assignment: CDR1 MNHNS and CDR2 SASEGT. The CDR3 loop spans 15 amino acids. Enrolled during active infection, Seattle patients were then followed longitudinally. Methods used by the authors: It was from reference gene primer amplification that nucleated cell counts were estimated. Clones were read by immunoSEQ multiplex PCR, and TCRdb kept only the in-frame ones, dropping some. V and J calls and clone size are given by that table; D and trimming were obtained from the DNA. The data hold about 170,000 clones, with under 95% observed a single time.

The chain has TRBV6-1 and TRBJ1-2, with D unclear. The sample comprised peripheral blood. This TCR was sampled from a man aged 18 to 29 with COVID-19, enrolled during active disease. CDR3 coding DNA: TGTGCCAGCAGTGATATGGCTTCAGCTAACTATGGCTACACCTTC. Translating it yields CASSDMASANYGYTF.